The present T cell receptor beta chain was sequenced within a study of T-cell reconstitution after alpha-beta-depleted transplantation in children. Unique molecular identifiers tagged the TCRbeta library. TCRdb re-called the PCR reads with MiXCR, one entry per CDR3 protein. The sample carries approximately 590,000 distinct CDR3 sequences, over 9.5% recorded once. The CDR3 consists of 13 residues. V lost 10 bases and J 2 bases, leaving 11 bases between the germline ends. Germline V lookup: CDR1 SNHLY, CDR2 FYNNEI. V gene TRBV2 combines with J gene TRBJ2-2; no firm D call. This specimen consisted of PBMCs from the stem cell graft donor, obtained from the stem cell graft. This TCR derives from a human donor who donated a stem cell graft to a child with acute myeloid leukemia. The CDR3 nucleotides read TGTGCCACCACGGGCCTTAACACCGGGGAGCTGTTTTTT. Encoded protein: CATTGLNTGELFF. Based on the CDR3 plus reference TRBV2 and TRBJ2-2, the full variable domain is EPEVTQTPSHQVTQMGQEVILRCVPISNHLYFYWYRQILGQKVEFLVSFYNNEISEKSEIFDDQFSVERPDGSNFTLKIRSTKLEDSAMYFCATTGLNTGELFFGEGSRLTVL.